The 28 T cell receptor beta chains given below trace back to one sample, sequenced in a study of blood T cell repertoires in COVID-19. Sequencing was performed with immunoSEQ multiplex PCR; in TCRdb, only in-frame clones are kept and a portion is missing. Of about 340,000 clones in the sample, approximately 89% were seen once. Sequenced input: peripheral blood. All receptors derive from a young woman who had recovered from COVID-19.

The chain is built from TRBV6-2 or TRBV6-3 and TRBJ2-7, with a weak D call TRBD2 (5 bases). Germline V gene data show CDR1 as MNHEY and CDR2 as SVGEGT. This CDR3 contains 16 residues. Trimming removed 0 bases from V and 2 bases from J, with 14 bases in between. The CDR3 nucleotides read TGTGCCAGCAGTTACTCGAGGGTGGTCGGGGCCTACGAGCAGTACGTC. It translates to CASSYSRVVGAYEQYV.

V gene TRBV2 combines with J gene TRBJ2-5, with a possible D match to TRBD2 (6 bases). Deletions cut 8 bases from V and 2 bases from J, with 12 bases between. The CDR3 is 13 residues long. Per the germline V gene, CDR1 is SNHLY and CDR2 is FYNNEI. For the CDR3, the DNA is TGTGCCAGCGGGCGTGGGAGGCAAGAGACCCAGTACTTC. This sequence encodes CASGRGRQETQYF.

The chain joins TRBV9 to TRBJ1-1; D is perhaps TRBD1 (5 bases). The CDR3 consists of 16 residues. V gave up 0 bases and J gave up 1 base, with 13 bases separating them. Germline V lookup: CDR1 SGDLS, CDR2 YYNGEE. This CDR3 reads CASSVDRSGGNTEAFF. The CDR3 DNA reads TGTGCCAGCAGCGTAGACAGGTCGGGGGGGAACACTGAAGCTTTCTTT.

The gene calls are TRBV18 and TRBJ1-5; D ambiguous. The CDR3 is made up of 15 amino acids. Germline CDR1 KGHSH, CDR2 LQKENI. The V and J ends lost 1 base and 9 bases respectively, with 16 bases between them. In DNA form, the CDR3 reads TGTGCCAGCTCACCACTTCTTCGAGGCGACGGGCCCCAGCATTTT. It codes for CASSPLLRGDGPQHF. The full variable domain, its missing parts supplied by reference TRBV18 and TRBJ1-5, is NAGVMQNPRHLVRRRGQEARLRCSPMKGHSHVYWYRQLPEEGLKFMVYLQKENIIDESGMPKERFSAEFPKEGPSILRIQQVVRGDSAAYFCASSPLLRGDGPQHFGDGTRLSIL.

The gene calls are TRBV4-3 and TRBJ2-1; D may be TRBD2 (6 bases). Deletions cut 6 bases from V and 3 bases from J, with 9 bases between. The length of the CDR3 is 13 residues. Germline CDR1 reads LGHNA; CDR2 reads YSLEER. CDR3: CASSWRDYNEQFF. The CDR3 DNA is TGCGCCAGCAGTTGGCGGGACTACAATGAGCAGTTCTTC.

This rearrangement joins TRBV7-8 to TRBJ2-1; D perhaps matches TRBD2 (6 bases). From germline, CDR1 is SGHVS and CDR2 FQNEAQ. The CDR3 spans 13 residues. V was trimmed by 5 bases and J by 5 bases, leaving 10 bases between them. CDR3 in amino acids: CASSRDFDNEQFF. DNA for the CDR3: TGTGCCAGCAGCCGGGACTTCGACAATGAGCAGTTCTTC.

The rearrangement joins TRBV9 to TRBJ1-5; maybe TRBD1 (6 bases). This CDR3 spans 15 amino acids. V was trimmed by 0 bases and J by 2 bases, leaving 9 bases between them. CDR1 and CDR2 (germline): SGDLS, YYNGEE. The chain's CDR3 is CASSVEPGGNQPQHF. CDR3 DNA sequence: TGTGCCAGCAGCGTAGAGCCAGGGGGCAATCAGCCCCAGCATTTT. The entire variable domain, with the rest obtained from reference TRBV9 and TRBJ1-5, is as follows: DSGVTQTPKHLITATGQRVTLRCSPRSGDLSVYWYQQSLDQGLQFLIQYYNGEERAKGNILERFSAQQFPDLHSELNLSSLELGDSALYFCASSVEPGGNQPQHFGDGTRLSIL.

The rearrangement joins TRBV30 to TRBJ2-7; no clear D. The CDR3 has 12 residues. Germline assignment: CDR1 GTSNPN and CDR2 SVGIG (reference sequence). V was clipped by 0 bases and J by 2 bases, with 5 bases between them. The CDR3, as DNA: TGTGCCTGGAGTGTTAAGCCCTACGAGCAGTACGTC. This sequence encodes CAWSVKPYEQYV.

V usage is TRBV18 and J usage is TRBJ2-1; 7 positions match TRBD2. CDR1 is KGHSH, CDR2 LQKENI, per germline. The CDR3 loop spans 16 amino acids. Losses at the gene ends were 0 bases for V and 7 bases for J; bases not matched to a gene: 9. The CDR3 bases are TGTGCCAGCTCACCACCGTTCGCGGGAGTGGGGAATGAGCAGTTCTTC. Protein product: CASSPPFAGVGNEQFF.

The chain joins TRBV4-3 to TRBJ2-1; 7 bases are shared with TRBD2. Germline values: CDR1 LGHNA, CDR2 YSLEER. V lost 1 base to trimming and J lost 7 bases; unmatched junction nucleotides: 13. The CDR3 sequence is 17 residues long. The CDR3 spells CASSQGHWEGLRNEQFF. The CDR3 DNA reads TGCGCCAGCAGCCAAGGCCATTGGGAGGGACTACGAAATGAGCAGTTCTTC.

V gene TRBV5-5 combines with J gene TRBJ2-1; TRBD2 matches 10 bases. Trimming at V came to 2 bases and at J to 7 bases, leaving 12 bases not matched to a gene. The CDR3 is 17 residues long. Germline CDR1 reads SGHKS; CDR2 reads YYEKEE (reference sequence). DNA for the CDR3: TGTGCCAGCAGCTTATTTACAGCGGGAGGGCTTTGGAATGAGCAGTTCTTC. Protein: CASSLFTAGGLWNEQFF.

The chain joins TRBV6-2 or TRBV6-3 to TRBJ1-2, with a weak D call TRBD1 (5 bases). Trimming left V 0 bases short and J 4 bases short, with 12 bases between. This CDR3 spans 15 amino acids. Germline CDR1 MNHEY, CDR2 SVGEGT. The CDR3 loop is CASSYSGRGAYGYTF. The CDR3 DNA reads TGTGCCAGCAGTTACTCGGGAAGGGGCGCCTATGGCTACACCTTC.

V gene TRBV13 combines with J gene TRBJ1-2; the D gene is possibly TRBD1 (6 bases). Germline lookup yields CDR1 PRHDT and CDR2 FYEKMQ (reference sequence). There are 12 residues in the CDR3. Trimming removed 5 bases at V and 8 bases at J, with 12 bases between. CDR3 in DNA: TGTGCCAGCAGCCTAAGGACAGCCGGCTACACCTTC. Its translation is CASSLRTAGYTF.

The chain recombines TRBV23-1 with TRBJ2-7; D possibly corresponds to TRBD2 (5 bases). TRBV23-1 is an ORF, and what it does is uncertain. Trimming left V 10 bases short and J 7 bases short, with 14 bases between. The CDR3 spans 11 residues. The CDR3 region is CATPITGEQYV. CDR3 in DNA: TGCGCCACCCCTATCACGGGGGAGCAGTACGTC.

The sample holds one count of this clone. The gene calls are TRBV30 and TRBJ1-2, with D unresolved. V lost 2 bases and J 2 bases, leaving 9 bases between the germline ends. The V gene's germline CDR1 is GTSNPN and CDR2 SVGIG (reference sequence). The length of the CDR3 is 13 residues. The CDR3 sequence is CAWSPPSNYGYTF. DNA of the CDR3: TGTGCCTGGAGTCCCCCATCCAACTATGGCTACACCTTC.

The chain couples TRBV5-5 to TRBJ1-6, with D unclear. Trimming removed 5 bases from V and 10 bases from J, with 16 bases in between. CDR3 length: 14 residues. Germline-derived CDR1 and CDR2 are SGHKS and YYEKEE (reference sequence). CDR3 residues: CASRPAENVSPLHF. The DNA of the CDR3 is TGTGCCAGCAGACCTGCCGAGAACGTATCACCCCTCCACTTT.

This clone was seen once. This chain uses TRBV5-1 with TRBJ1-4; perhaps TRBD1 as D (6 bases). The CDR3 has 15 amino acids. V dropped 0 bases and J dropped 6 bases, with 12 bases sitting between them. Germline V gives CDR1 SGHRS, CDR2 YFSETQ. CDR3 nucleotide sequence: TGCGCCAGCAGCTTGGGCTGGGGGCGTGATGAAAAACTGTTTTTT. Protein product: CASSLGWGRDEKLFF.

The V gene is TRBV11-2, the J gene TRBJ2-4; 7 bases line up with TRBD2. V shed 5 bases, J shed 0 bases, and the junction held 10 bases outside the gene matches. Germline loops: CDR1 SGHAT, CDR2 FQNNGV. The CDR3 is 17 residues long. CDR3 loop: CASSPRAGELAKNIQYF. CDR3 DNA: TGTGCCAGCAGCCCACGGGCGGGAGAACTAGCCAAAAACATTCAGTACTTC.

A single count supports this clone. The chain uses TRBV11-2 and TRBJ2-7, with TRBD2 as a possible D gene (6 bases). V was trimmed by 1 base and J by 6 bases, leaving 7 bases between them. There are 12 residues in the CDR3. Germline CDR1 is SGHAT and CDR2 is FQNNGV. This CDR3 is CASSLGGGEQYV. The CDR3 DNA reads TGTGCCAGCAGCTTAGGGGGAGGCGAGCAGTACGTC.

Concerning this clone: The same CDR3 can be traced to other DNA sequences in this sample. This sequence joins TRBV10-2 and TRBJ1-2, with D unresolved. Germline V gene lookup returns CDR1 WSHSY and CDR2 SAAADI. The CDR3 totals 17 residues. The V gene lost 2 bases and the J gene lost 11 bases, with 27 bases spanning the gap. CDR3 in amino acids: CASSEKRTEFERPGYTF. DNA of the CDR3: TGCGCCAGCAGTGAGAAGCGCACGGAATTTGAACGCCCTGGTTACACCTTC.

V is TRBV5-4 and J is TRBJ2-1; TRBD2 agrees at 7 bases. From germline, CDR1 is SGHNT and CDR2 YYREEE (reference sequence). V trimming: 4 bases; J trimming: 7 bases; junction bases outside the gene matches: 8. There are 14 residues in the CDR3. CDR3 amino acids: CASSLGNGRNEQFF. The CDR3, as DNA: TGTGCCAGCAGCCTCGGGAACGGGAGGAATGAGCAGTTCTTC.

In this sample, this clone turned up once. The rearrangement uses TRBV4-3 and TRBJ1-2; 7 bases fit TRBD1. This CDR3 has 15 residues. Per the germline V gene, CDR1 is LGHNA and CDR2 is YSLEER. V gave up 1 base and J gave up 4 bases; unmatched junction bases: 6. CDR3 sequence reads: CASSQVTGRAYGYTF. The CDR3 nucleotides read TGCGCCAGCAGCCAAGTGACAGGGCGTGCCTATGGCTACACCTTC.

The V gene is TRBV19, the J gene TRBJ1-2; D is perhaps TRBD1 (5 bases). Trimming shortened V by 5 bases and J by 8 bases, and 21 bases separated the two germline ends. The CDR3 loop spans 15 amino acids. The V gene's germline CDR1 is LNHDA and CDR2 SQIVND (reference sequence). The CDR3 DNA reads as TGTGCCAGTAGTTCCCGGCAGGGTTCCATTTTGGGCTACACCTTC. Its translation is CASSSRQGSILGYTF.

This chain joins TRBV5-5 and TRBJ2-2; TRBD1 matches at 10 bases. The CDR3 has 17 residues. V shed 4 bases and J 4 bases; nucleotides not matched to a gene: 10. The germline CDR1 and CDR2 sequences are SGHKS and YYEKEE (reference sequence). The CDR3 sequence: CASSGPTGGQGTGELFF. DNA of the CDR3: TGTGCCAGCAGCGGCCCGACAGGGGGCCAGGGCACCGGGGAGCTGTTTTTT.

The chain carries TRBV11-3 and TRBJ2-1; D uncertain. The CDR3 has 12 amino acids. Trimming took off 1 base at V and 8 bases at J, with 6 bases between the two ends. The germline CDR1 and CDR2 sequences are SGHNT and YENEEA. CDR3 protein: CASSLVRDEQFF. In DNA, the CDR3 is TGTGCCAGCAGCTTAGTTCGTGATGAGCAGTTCTTC.

The chain couples TRBV7-4 to TRBJ2-7; 7 bases agree with TRBD2. Unmatched junction bases numbered 18, after V lost 4 bases and J lost 6 bases. CDR1 is SGHVT, CDR2 SQSDAQ, per germline. There are 17 residues in the CDR3. The DNA of the CDR3 is TGTGCCAGCAGCTCCCCACGACTGGGGGAGCGGGACCCCGAGCAGTACGTC. This codes for CASSSPRLGERDPEQYV.

Only a few counts were recorded for this clone. The chain joins TRBV24-1 to TRBJ2-7, with D unclear. Per the germline V gene, CDR1 is KGHDR and CDR2 is SFDVKD. Trimming took off 0 bases at V and 0 bases at J, with 11 bases between the two ends. CDR3 size: 16 residues. The CDR3 protein is CATSDLWQILSYEQYV. The CDR3 DNA sequence: TGTGCCACCAGTGATTTGTGGCAGATCCTCTCCTACGAGCAGTACGTC.

The chain uses TRBV5-4 and TRBJ1-2, with TRBD1 identical over 7 bases. Looked up from germline, CDR1 is SGHNT and CDR2 is YYREEE (reference sequence). The CDR3 covers 12 residues. The V segment lost 5 bases and the J segment 8 bases; nucleotides outside the gene matches: 6. CDR3 nucleotides: TGTGCCAGCAGGCGGACAGGCGGCGGCTACACCTTC. Its protein is CASRRTGGGYTF.